This T cell receptor (beta chain) appears in the sequencing data of a study of T cell repertoires in cytomegalovirus infection. As for the study in general: Recently identified HLA-C-restricted CMV epitopes were among the peptides used. The public TCR beta signatures pointed to both CMV infection and matching HLA type.

TCRdb called the reads again in MiXCR, with one record for every CDR3 protein. The table records about 570,000 distinct CDR3 sequences, under 45% of them present only once. Study results and limitations: HLA-C-restricted CMV clonotypes gave the most frequent clonotype in two of eight donors.

Ten or more counts support this clonotype. Its specificity is not known. The specimen comprised cultured PBMCs, sampled from culture after CMV antigen stimulation. This sequence was found in a human donor in good health (CMV status not recorded). Some clones in this sample may be carry-over from other donors' samples.

The CDR3 DNA sequence: TGTGCCAGCAGCTATCTGGGGAATGAGCAGTTCTTC. It is translated as CASSYLGNEQFF. V and J are TRBV7-2 and TRBJ2-1, with D unresolved. Germline CDR1 reads SGHTA; CDR2 reads FQGNSA. Trimming removed 4 bases from V and 7 bases from J, with 8 bases in between. The CDR3 loop spans 12 amino acids. The full variable domain, completed using reference TRBV7-2 and TRBJ2-1, is GAGVSQSPSNKVTEKGKDVELRCDPISGHTALYWYRQSLGQGLEFLIYFQGNSAPDKSGLPSDRFSAERTGGSVSTLTIQRTQQEDSAVYLCASSYLGNEQFFGPGTRLTVL.